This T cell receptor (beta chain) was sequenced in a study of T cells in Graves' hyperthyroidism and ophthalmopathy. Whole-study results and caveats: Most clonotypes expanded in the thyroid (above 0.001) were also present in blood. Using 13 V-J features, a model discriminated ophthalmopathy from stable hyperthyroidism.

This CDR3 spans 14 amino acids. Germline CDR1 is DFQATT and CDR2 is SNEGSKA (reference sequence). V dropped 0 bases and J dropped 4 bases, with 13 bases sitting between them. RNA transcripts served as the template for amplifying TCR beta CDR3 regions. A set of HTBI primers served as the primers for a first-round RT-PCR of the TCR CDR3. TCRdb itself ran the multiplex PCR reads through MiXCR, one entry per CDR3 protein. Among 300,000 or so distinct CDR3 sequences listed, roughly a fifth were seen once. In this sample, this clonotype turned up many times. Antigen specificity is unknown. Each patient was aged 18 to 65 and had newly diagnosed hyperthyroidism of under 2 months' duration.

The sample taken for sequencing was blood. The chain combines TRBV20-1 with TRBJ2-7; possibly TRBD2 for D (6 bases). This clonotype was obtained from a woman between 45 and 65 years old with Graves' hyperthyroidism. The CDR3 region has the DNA TGCAGTGCTAGAGATCCCGGGAGTGGGTACGAGCAGTACTTC. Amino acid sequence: CSARDPGSGYEQYF.